These T cell receptor beta chains were read from a single sample in a study of chemoradiotherapy in HPV16-positive cancers. The data were produced by immunoSEQ multiplex PCR, yet TCRdb's version contains in-frame clones alone and is incomplete. In the table there are 13,000 or so clones, 85% to 90% of which are singletons. The source material was blood, sampled from a patient who underwent chemoradiotherapy. The receptor source for this set is a human donor with HPV-associated anogenital cancer. CDR3s include the opening cysteine and the closing phenylalanine or tryptophan. Fields, in order: V gene, clone size, J gene, D gene, CDR3 protein, CDR3 DNA. The D gene is left open where the match is weak. Expanded clones are given a class, and other clones once, few, many or no size at all.

v_gene: TRBV5-6; abundance: .; j_gene: TRBJ1-5; d_gene: TRBD1; CDR3aa: CASESRTGPNQPQHF; CDR3nt: TGTGCCAGCGAGTCTAGGACAGGGCCCAATCAGCCCCAGCATTTT
v_gene: TRBV7-2; abundance: .; j_gene: TRBJ2-2; d_gene: .; CDR3aa: CASSLVSPTGELFF; CDR3nt: TGTGCCAGCAGCTTAGTATCTCCCACCGGGGAGCTGTTTTTT
v_gene: TRBV6-5; abundance: .; j_gene: TRBJ1-5; d_gene: .; CDR3aa: CASRSGQTNQPQHF; CDR3nt: TGTGCCAGCAGAAGCGGACAGACCAATCAGCCCCAGCATTTT
v_gene: TRBV2; abundance: few; j_gene: TRBJ2-7; d_gene: .; CDR3aa: CASSESATGLLDEQYF; CDR3nt: TGTGCCAGCAGTGAAAGCGCAACGGGGTTGTTAGACGAGCAGTACTTC
v_gene: TRBV19; abundance: .; j_gene: TRBJ1-2; d_gene: .; CDR3aa: CASRMGYGYTF; CDR3nt: TGTGCCAGTAGGATGGGATATGGCTACACCTTC
v_gene: TRBV13; abundance: .; j_gene: TRBJ2-7; d_gene: TRBD1; CDR3aa: CASSFSGTEYEQYF; CDR3nt: TGTGCCAGCAGCTTCTCCGGGACAGAGTACGAGCAGTACTTC
v_gene: TRBV19; abundance: .; j_gene: TRBJ2-5; d_gene: .; CDR3aa: CASSPRVGNQETQYF; CDR3nt: TGTGCCAGTAGTCCCCGTGTGGGAAACCAAGAGACCCAGTACTTC
v_gene: TRBV9; abundance: .; j_gene: TRBJ1-4; d_gene: .; CDR3aa: CASSGTGATNEKLFF; CDR3nt: TGTGCCAGCAGCGGGACGGGTGCAACTAATGAAAAACTGTTTTTT
v_gene: TRBV18; abundance: .; j_gene: TRBJ1-1; d_gene: .; CDR3aa: CASSLQTPGVAEAFF; CDR3nt: TGTGCCAGCTCACTCCAAACCCCAGGGGTCGCTGAAGCTTTCTTT
v_gene: TRBV10-2; abundance: .; j_gene: TRBJ2-5; d_gene: .; CDR3aa: CAVKERGQETQYF; CDR3nt: TGCGCCGTTAAAGAAAGAGGGCAAGAGACCCAGTACTTC
v_gene: TRBV7-3; abundance: once; j_gene: TRBJ2-2; d_gene: TRBD2; CDR3aa: CASSSGTSGGAGELFF; CDR3nt: TGTGCCAGCAGCTCCGGGACTAGCGGGGGGGCCGGGGAGCTGTTTTTT
v_gene: TRBV7-2; abundance: .; j_gene: TRBJ1-5; d_gene: .; CDR3aa: CASSRTKGQPQHF; CDR3nt: TGTGCCAGCAGCAGGACGAAAGGTCAGCCCCAGCATTTT
v_gene: TRBV5-1; abundance: .; j_gene: TRBJ2-1; d_gene: .; CDR3aa: CASSLTQVSYNEQFF; CDR3nt: TGCGCCAGCAGCTTGACACAAGTCTCCTACAATGAGCAGTTCTTC
v_gene: TRBV11-2; abundance: .; j_gene: TRBJ2-2; d_gene: TRBD2; CDR3aa: CASSLKAGGLTGELFF; CDR3nt: TGTGCCAGCAGCTTAAAAGCGGGGGGACTGACCGGGGAGCTGTTTTTT
v_gene: TRBV7-2; abundance: .; j_gene: TRBJ2-1; d_gene: .; CDR3aa: CASSLMEGSGSEQFF; CDR3nt: TGTGCCAGCAGCTTAATGGAGGGGAGTGGGAGTGAGCAGTTCTTC
v_gene: TRBV6-1; abundance: .; j_gene: TRBJ1-2; d_gene: TRBD1; CDR3aa: CASSEEGTGIYGYTF; CDR3nt: TGTGCCAGCAGTGAAGAAGGGACAGGGATCTATGGCTACACCTTC
v_gene: TRBV18; abundance: .; j_gene: TRBJ2-3; d_gene: .; CDR3aa: CASSPFEGYTDTQYF; CDR3nt: TGTGCCAGCTCACCATTCGAGGGTTACACAGATACGCAGTATTTT
v_gene: TRBV5-1; abundance: once; j_gene: TRBJ2-7; d_gene: TRBD1; CDR3aa: CASSSGTVIYEQYF; CDR3nt: TGCGCCAGCAGCTCCGGGACAGTCATCTACGAGCAGTACTTC
v_gene: TRBV5-1; abundance: once; j_gene: TRBJ2-2; d_gene: .; CDR3aa: CASSLYGKTNTGELFF; CDR3nt: TGCGCCAGCAGCTTGTATGGCAAGACGAACACCGGGGAGCTGTTTTTT
v_gene: TRBV11-3; abundance: .; j_gene: TRBJ2-3; d_gene: .; CDR3aa: CASSIGTPVSTDTQYF; CDR3nt: TGTGCCAGCAGCATCGGGACGCCGGTTAGCACAGATACGCAGTATTTT
v_gene: TRBV14; abundance: .; j_gene: TRBJ2-7; d_gene: .; CDR3aa: CASSQDGTVLSYEQYF; CDR3nt: TGTGCCAGCAGCCAAGATGGGACCGTACTCTCCTACGAGCAGTACTTC
v_gene: TRBV15; abundance: once; j_gene: TRBJ2-7; d_gene: .; CDR3aa: CATSMSLSSGEQYF; CDR3nt: TGTGCCACCAGCATGTCCCTCTCCTCCGGCGAGCAGTACTTC
v_gene: TRBV7-3; abundance: .; j_gene: TRBJ2-1; d_gene: TRBD1; CDR3aa: CASSLFGTDGNEQFF; CDR3nt: TGTGCCAGCAGCTTATTTGGGACAGATGGGAATGAGCAGTTCTTC
v_gene: TRBV13; abundance: .; j_gene: TRBJ2-7; d_gene: TRBD2; CDR3aa: CASSLGGGNDEQYF; CDR3nt: TGTGCCAGCAGCTTAGGGGGGGGGAACGACGAGCAGTACTTC
v_gene: TRBV18; abundance: .; j_gene: TRBJ2-3; d_gene: .; CDR3aa: CASSLSTDTQYF; CDR3nt: TGTGCCAGCTCACTTAGCACAGATACGCAGTATTTT
v_gene: TRBV7-6; abundance: .; j_gene: TRBJ2-1; d_gene: TRBD2; CDR3aa: CASSLAWTRPQFF; CDR3nt: TGTGCCAGCAGCTTAGCTTGGACTAGGCCGCAGTTCTTC
v_gene: TRBV6-5; abundance: .; j_gene: TRBJ1-1; d_gene: .; CDR3aa: CASSYSMGTLQAFF; CDR3nt: TGTGCCAGCAGTTACTCTATGGGGACCCTCCAAGCTTTCTTT
v_gene: TRBV19; abundance: medium-sized; j_gene: TRBJ1-1; d_gene: .; CDR3aa: CASSMSGSLEAFF; CDR3nt: TGTGCCAGTAGTATGAGTGGCAGCCTTGAAGCTTTCTTT
v_gene: TRBV6-5; abundance: once; j_gene: TRBJ1-2; d_gene: TRBD1; CDR3aa: CASSYDDRGTYSGYTF; CDR3nt: TGTGCCAGCAGTTACGACGACAGGGGGACTTATAGTGGCTACACCTTC
v_gene: TRBV10-1; abundance: .; j_gene: TRBJ2-1; d_gene: .; CDR3aa: CANVGGDEQFF; CDR3nt: TGCGCCAATGTCGGGGGAGATGAGCAGTTCTTC
v_gene: TRBV28; abundance: .; j_gene: TRBJ1-5; d_gene: .; CDR3aa: CASSPGGTSNQPQHF; CDR3nt: TGTGCCAGCAGTCCCGGAGGTACAAGCAATCAGCCCCAGCATTTT
v_gene: TRBV18; abundance: few; j_gene: TRBJ2-5; d_gene: TRBD2; CDR3aa: CASSPSHGLAGGETQYF; CDR3nt: TGTGCCAGCTCACCAAGCCATGGACTAGCGGGTGGAGAGACCCAGTACTTC
v_gene: TRBV6-5; abundance: .; j_gene: TRBJ2-1; d_gene: TRBD2; CDR3aa: CASSPWASGENEQFF; CDR3nt: TGTGCCAGCAGTCCATGGGCTAGCGGGGAAAATGAGCAGTTCTTC
v_gene: TRBV14; abundance: .; j_gene: TRBJ1-5; d_gene: .; CDR3aa: CASSQVTGLQPQHF; CDR3nt: TGTGCCAGCAGCCAGGTAACAGGGCTTCAGCCCCAGCATTTT
v_gene: TRBV5-6; abundance: .; j_gene: TRBJ1-3; d_gene: TRBD1; CDR3aa: CASRQTGRSGNTIYF; CDR3nt: TGTGCCAGCAGACAGACAGGGAGGTCTGGAAACACCATATATTTT
v_gene: TRBV7-3; abundance: .; j_gene: TRBJ2-1; d_gene: TRBD2; CDR3aa: CASSLASGASSYNEQFF; CDR3nt: TGTGCCAGCAGCTTGGCAAGCGGGGCTAGCTCCTACAATGAGCAGTTCTTC
v_gene: TRBV7-2; abundance: once; j_gene: TRBJ2-5; d_gene: .; CDR3aa: CASSLSVSSAETQYF; CDR3nt: TGTGCCAGCAGCTTATCAGTGTCGAGCGCGGAGACCCAGTACTTC
v_gene: TRBV5-6; abundance: .; j_gene: TRBJ2-1; d_gene: .; CDR3aa: CASSGGLVEQFF; CDR3nt: TGTGCCAGCAGCGGCGGACTGGTTGAGCAGTTCTTC
v_gene: TRBV5-1; abundance: once; j_gene: TRBJ2-5; d_gene: TRBD2; CDR3aa: CASSSSGLAGSVGETQYF; CDR3nt: TGCGCCAGCAGCTCCTCGGGACTAGCAGGGAGCGTTGGGGAGACCCAGTACTTC
v_gene: TRBV15; abundance: .; j_gene: TRBJ2-2; d_gene: TRBD2; CDR3aa: CATSRSGGPNTGELFF; CDR3nt: TGTGCCACCAGCCGTAGCGGGGGCCCTAACACCGGGGAGCTGTTTTTT
v_gene: TRBV10-1; abundance: .; j_gene: TRBJ2-3; d_gene: TRBD2; CDR3aa: CARAGGLGDTQYF; CDR3nt: TGCGCCAGAGCGGGGGGTCTGGGAGATACGCAGTATTTT
v_gene: TRBV5-1; abundance: .; j_gene: TRBJ1-3; d_gene: .; CDR3aa: CASSDGSGNTIYF; CDR3nt: TGCGCCAGCTCGGACGGATCTGGAAACACCATATATTTT
v_gene: TRBV4-2; abundance: .; j_gene: TRBJ2-1; d_gene: TRBD2; CDR3aa: CASRRGVTYNEQFF; CDR3nt: TGTGCCAGCCGGCGGGGGGTTACCTACAATGAGCAGTTCTTC
v_gene: TRBV29-1; abundance: .; j_gene: TRBJ1-1; d_gene: TRBD1; CDR3aa: CSTGAANTEAFF; CDR3nt: TGCAGCACAGGGGCGGCAAACACTGAAGCTTTCTTT
v_gene: TRBV29-1; abundance: .; j_gene: TRBJ2-2; d_gene: .; CDR3aa: CSVGQAPGELFF; CDR3nt: TGCAGCGTGGGGCAAGCGCCCGGGGAGCTGTTTTTT
v_gene: TRBV10-3; abundance: .; j_gene: TRBJ1-2; d_gene: .; CDR3aa: CAISGRMDYGYTF; CDR3nt: TGTGCCATCAGTGGGAGAATGGACTATGGCTACACCTTC
v_gene: TRBV5-6; abundance: .; j_gene: TRBJ1-3; d_gene: .; CDR3aa: CASSSGVFGNTIYF; CDR3nt: TGTGCCAGCAGCTCAGGGGTCTTTGGAAACACCATATATTTT
v_gene: TRBV5-1; abundance: .; j_gene: TRBJ2-2; d_gene: .; CDR3aa: CASSFGPLTGELFF; CDR3nt: TGCGCCAGCAGCTTCGGTCCCCTAACCGGGGAGCTGTTTTTT